Listed below are T cell receptor beta chains from one sample, sequenced in a study of shared clonotypes between healthy human individuals. Using immunoSEQ multiplex PCR, the repertoire was profiled, and TCRdb retains in-frame clones only, with some absent. The sample lists more than 550,000 clones, 55% to 75% occurring once. Input material: memory CD4+ T cells sorted from blood. All receptors come from a woman aged 30 to 39 in good health. Each CDR3 is given without its conserved first and last residue.

V gene	J gene	CDR3 protein
TRBV5-1	TRBJ2-7	ASSFGTGDEQY
TRBV2	TRBJ1-1	ASSGGTGAF
TRBV28	TRBJ2-7	ASNLLGRWKQY
TRBV6-5	TRBJ2-7	ASSPLAGDPYEQY
TRBV25-1	TRBJ1-2	ASSDINRGHGYT
TRBV18	TRBJ1-3	ASSPKARGVSGNTIY
TRBV5-4	TRBJ2-1	ASSSRDSEQF
TRBV19	TRBJ2-1	ASTAQTSGRGQF
TRBV9	TRBJ2-1	ASSVLAGVGNEQF
TRBV7-3	TRBJ2-1	ASSSGSGLYNEQF
TRBV25-1	TRBJ1-3	ASQQGEGGNTIY
TRBV4-1	TRBJ2-5	ASSPRVRETQY
TRBV11-1	TRBJ2-5	ASSFEQAGQTQY
TRBV19	TRBJ1-4	ASSMNRAEKLF
TRBV28	TRBJ1-5	ASRTRQGKLGNQPQH
TRBV6-5	TRBJ2-7	ASSWEAYEQY
TRBV5-1	TRBJ1-3	ASSPGTSGNTIY
TRBV15	TRBJ1-5	ATSRDRQGKYNQPQH
TRBV2	TRBJ2-3	ASSVQLAGVTDTQY
TRBV4-1	TRBJ2-5	ASSQAGQRQETQY
TRBV5-1	TRBJ2-4	ASSSLGTGKNIQY
TRBV9	TRBJ2-2	ASSVVAGDRVELF
TRBV28	TRBJ2-1	ASSLPSVSYNEQF
TRBV15	TRBJ2-4	ATSRENIQY
TRBV6-1	TRBJ1-3	ASSESRNTIY
TRBV11-2	TRBJ2-1	ASSLPAGWGNEQF
TRBV7-2	TRBJ2-3	ASRLALLTDTQY
TRBV28	TRBJ2-4	ASSVGSRRNIQY
TRBV11-2	TRBJ2-2	ASSPQWGGAGELF
TRBV6-5	TRBJ2-7	ASSRQGVEQY
TRBV5-6	TRBJ1-3	ASSLREVSANSGNTIY
TRBV4-1	TRBJ2-1	ASSQGDMLSYNEQF
TRBV21-1	TRBJ2-1	ASSKSRSSGGYNEQF
TRBV27	TRBJ2-1	ASMVLASSHEQF
TRBV2	TRBJ1-2	ASSVGGNYGYT
TRBV27	TRBJ2-7	ASSLGTGGMGYEQY
TRBV5-1	TRBJ2-7	ASSDHQGYEQY
TRBV10-3	TRBJ2-2	ATQGGINTGELF
TRBV2	TRBJ2-7	ASSELAGGPGEQY
TRBV19	TRBJ2-2	ASSPDSGRGRELF
TRBV7-9	TRBJ2-1	ASSLGITSKEQF
TRBV4-1	TRBJ1-1	ASSQGQLPNTEAF
TRBV4-2	TRBJ1-5	ASSLQGTHQPQH
TRBV15	TRBJ2-5	ATQGTILKETQY
TRBV19	TRBJ2-1	ASTPIPSVNEQF
TRBV4-1	TRBJ2-3	ASSQGPAGTGSTDTQY
TRBV20-1	TRBJ2-5	SAHVETQY
TRBV1	TRBJ2-7	TSSQRGTSGRRDEQY
TRBV15	TRBJ2-5	ATSRDMSVQETQY
TRBV6-5	TRBJ1-2	ASTGGANYGYT
TRBV10-3	TRBJ2-5	AISEVLGETQY
TRBV5-5	TRBJ1-3	ASSLFPYRTLDTIY
TRBV4-1	TRBJ2-1	ASSQFVGGSYNEQF
TRBV5-1	TRBJ1-2	ASSSTTGTPYGYT
TRBV7-2	TRBJ2-7	ASSPAEGSFYEQY
TRBV9	TRBJ1-4	ASSVGTGENEKLF
TRBV5-4	TRBJ2-2	ASSLWGAGELF
TRBV27	TRBJ2-2	ASSFQPRHTGELF
TRBV11-1	TRBJ2-7	ASCLQTSQVEQY